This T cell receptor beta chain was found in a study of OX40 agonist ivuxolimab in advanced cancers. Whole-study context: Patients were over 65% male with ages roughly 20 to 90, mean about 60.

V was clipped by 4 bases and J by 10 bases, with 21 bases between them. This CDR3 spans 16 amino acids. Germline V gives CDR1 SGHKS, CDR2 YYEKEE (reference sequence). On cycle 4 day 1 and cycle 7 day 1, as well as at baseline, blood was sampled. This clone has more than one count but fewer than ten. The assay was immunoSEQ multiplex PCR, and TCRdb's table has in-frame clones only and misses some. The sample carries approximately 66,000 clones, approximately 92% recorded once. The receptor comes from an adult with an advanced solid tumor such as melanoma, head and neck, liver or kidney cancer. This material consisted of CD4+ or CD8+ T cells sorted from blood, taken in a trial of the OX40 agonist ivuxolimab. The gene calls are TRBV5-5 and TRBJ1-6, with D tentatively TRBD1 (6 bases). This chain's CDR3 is CASSLEGGVLRSPLHF. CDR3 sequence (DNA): TGTGCCAGCAGCCTGGAGGGGGGGGTCCTGAGGTCACCCCTCCACTTT.